This record covers a single T cell receptor (beta chain). The data were obtained in a study of Graves' ophthalmopathy and Graves' hyperthyroidism. Trimming took 0 bases from V and 4 from J; bases not matched to a gene: 1. The CDR3 length is 15 residues. In germline, CDR1 is ENHRY, CDR2 SYGVKD. Amplification targeted the TCR beta CDR3 regions, with RNA transcripts as the source material. HTBI-primed RT-PCR formed the first round, and a multiplex PCR formed the second. TCRdb re-called the multiplex PCR reads with MiXCR, one entry per CDR3 protein. The profile shows about 150,000 distinct CDR3 sequences, about 40% of them singletons.

The sequence derives from a woman aged 35 to 49 with Graves' ophthalmopathy. The chain couples TRBV10-3 to TRBJ2-5; 11 nucleotides line up with TRBD2. Material: peripheral blood. CDR3 region: CAISESGTSGETQYF. The CDR3 bases are TGTGCCATCAGTGAGTCGGGGACTAGCGGAGAGACCCAGTACTTC.